This is a list of T cell receptor beta chains from one sample in a study of OX40 agonist ivuxolimab in advanced cancers. The repertoire was sequenced with immunoSEQ multiplex PCR; TCRdb's copy has only in-frame clones and lacks some. The top ten clones hold roughly 13% of a sample with around 39,000 clones, less than 80% of them seen once. The specimen was CD4+ or CD8+ T cells sorted from blood, collected in a trial of the OX40 agonist ivuxolimab. The receptors derive from an adult with an advanced solid tumor such as melanoma, head and neck, liver or kidney cancer. Each CDR3 is given with its conserved first and last residue. Fields, in order: D gene, V gene, J gene, clone size, CDR3 protein, CDR3 DNA. A D gene is named only where the DNA matches it firmly. Rows give clone size only sometimes, using once, few, many, or a class for an expanded clone.

NA	TRBV6-1	TRBJ1-1	NA	CASSGLINTEAFF	TGTGCCAGCAGTGGGCTCATCAACACTGAAGCTTTCTTT
NA	TRBV5-4	TRBJ2-6	NA	CASSLDLGAWANVLTF	TGTGCCAGCAGCTTGGATTTGGGGGCCTGGGCCAACGTCCTGACTTTC
NA	TRBV6-4	TRBJ2-2	few	CASRVDGGTGELFF	TGTGCCAGCAGAGTAGACGGTGGGACCGGGGAGCTGTTTTTT
TRBD2	TRBV5-1	TRBJ2-3	few	CASRRSAGGSTDTQYF	TGCGCCAGCCGTAGATCAGCGGGAGGGAGCACAGATACGCAGTATTTT
TRBD1	TRBV7-8	TRBJ1-1	NA	CASSLRTGMNTEAFF	TGTGCCAGCAGCTTAAGGACAGGGATGAACACTGAAGCTTTCTTT
NA	TRBV14	TRBJ2-1	NA	CASSQGLWDPNEQFF	TGTGCCAGCAGCCAAGGTTTATGGGACCCCAATGAGCAGTTCTTC
NA	TRBV4-1	TRBJ1-6	NA	CASSQGGGRGRSPLHF	TGCGCCAGCAGCCAAGGAGGGGGGAGGGGACGCTCACCCCTCCACTTT
NA	TRBV5-1	TRBJ2-5	NA	CASSLVSGPETQYF	TGCGCCAGCAGCTTGGTTAGCGGACCAGAGACCCAGTACTTC
NA	TRBV6-6	TRBJ1-3	NA	CASTKGDSGNTIYF	TGTGCCAGCACCAAAGGGGATTCTGGAAACACCATATATTTT
TRBD1	TRBV5-6	TRBJ1-5	few	CASSLTDRDDQPQHF	TGTGCCAGCAGCTTGACGGACAGGGACGACCAGCCCCAGCATTTT
NA	TRBV28	TRBJ1-2	NA	CASSLQIGTYGYTF	TGTGCCAGCAGTTTGCAGATCGGGACCTATGGCTACACCTTC
TRBD1	TRBV7-2	TRBJ2-3	NA	CASSLPLRTGLQSDTQYF	TGTGCCAGCAGCTTACCGCTTCGGACAGGGCTACAAAGCGATACGCAGTATTTT
TRBD2	TRBV29-1	TRBJ2-5	few	CSVSGGRRDPAEGGEETQYF	TGCAGCGTTTCGGGGGGGCGAAGAGACCCAGCTGAGGGGGGCGAAGAGACCCAGTACTTC
NA	TRBV7-2	TRBJ2-4	NA	CASSLQGVKNIQYF	TGTGCCAGCAGCTTACAGGGTGTCAAAAACATTCAGTACTTC
NA	TRBV6-5	TRBJ2-5	NA	CASSLGETQYF	TGTGCCAGCAGTTTGGGGGAGACCCAGTACTTC
TRBD1	TRBV18	TRBJ1-3	NA	CASSPSQGDAGNTIYF	TGTGCCAGCTCACCATCCCAGGGGGATGCTGGAAACACCATATATTTT
NA	TRBV7-7	TRBJ2-5	NA	CAPGRDTQYF	TGTGCCCCCGGGAGAGATACCCAGTACTTC
TRBD1	TRBV6-5	TRBJ1-2	few	CASRSQTGANYGYTF	TGTGCCAGCAGATCCCAGACAGGGGCTAACTATGGCTACACCTTC
NA	TRBV9	TRBJ1-1	NA	CASSVAGGTSEAFF	TGTGCCAGCAGCGTAGCCGGAGGGACAAGCGAAGCTTTCTTT
NA	TRBV6-5	TRBJ2-7	NA	CASRKGQGSYEQYF	TGTGCCAGCAGAAAAGGGCAGGGCTCCTACGAGCAGTACTTC
TRBD1	TRBV5-4	TRBJ2-7	NA	CASSLEGGPYEQYF	TGTGCCAGCAGCTTGGAAGGGGGCCCCTACGAGCAGTACTTC
NA	TRBV6-5	TRBJ1-1	once	CASSNGGRVNTEAFF	TGTGCCAGCAGCAACGGGGGGAGAGTGAACACTGAAGCTTTCTTT
NA	TRBV1	TRBJ2-7	NA	CTSSHLPGQGSYEQYF	TGCACCAGCAGCCACCTGCCGGGACAGGGCTCCTACGAGCAGTACTTC
NA	TRBV6-1	TRBJ2-2	NA	CASRRVLNTGELFF	TGTGCCAGCCGACGGGTTTTGAACACCGGGGAGCTGTTTTTT
NA	TRBV28	TRBJ2-7	NA	CASSLPNLAEQYF	TGTGCCAGCAGTTTACCGAACCTGGCGGAGCAGTACTTC
TRBD1	TRBV19	TRBJ2-7	NA	CASSWGQGRYEQYF	TGTGCCAGTAGTTGGGGACAGGGGAGGTACGAGCAGTACTTC
NA	TRBV29-1	TRBJ1-3	NA	CSVSTARGNTIYF	TGCAGCGTCTCGACGGCACGCGGAAACACCATATATTTT
NA	TRBV2	TRBJ1-2	few	CASSPSPDYGYTF	TGTGCCAGCAGCCCTAGTCCGGATTATGGCTACACCTTC
TRBD1	TRBV11-2	TRBJ1-1	NA	CASSSPQGAGTEAFF	TGTGCCAGCAGCTCACCTCAGGGGGCCGGCACTGAAGCTTTCTTT
NA	TRBV30	TRBJ1-5	NA	CAWTGGGHQPQHF	TGTGCCTGGACTGGGGGCGGCCATCAGCCCCAGCATTTT
NA	TRBV11-2	TRBJ2-1	NA	CASSIGGVSYNEQFF	TGTGCCAGCAGCATCGGCGGGGTATCCTACAATGAGCAGTTCTTC
NA	TRBV7-6	TRBJ2-7	NA	CASSRLIETGPLEQYF	TGTGCCAGCAGCCGCCTGATCGAGACAGGACCTCTCGAGCAGTACTTC
NA	TRBV28	TRBJ1-2	NA	CASSLAKGLTGYTF	TGTGCCAGCAGTTTGGCGAAGGGCCTTACTGGCTACACCTTC
NA	TRBV20-1	TRBJ1-5	NA	CSAIDNQPQHF	TGCAGTGCGATCGACAATCAGCCCCAGCATTTT
TRBD2	TRBV9	TRBJ2-3	NA	CASSPRAGGMDTQYF	TGTGCCAGCAGCCCACGAGCGGGGGGGATGGATACGCAGTATTTT
NA	TRBV7-2	TRBJ2-2	NA	CASSLHKGVSTGELFF	TGTGCCAGCAGCTTACATAAGGGGGTTAGCACCGGGGAGCTGTTTTTT
NA	TRBV28	TRBJ2-7	NA	CASSSQTYFSYEQYF	TGTGCCAGCAGTTCCCAAACTTACTTCTCCTACGAGCAGTACTTC
NA	TRBV19	TRBJ1-2	NA	CASGQFPSYGYTF	TGTGCCAGTGGACAATTCCCCTCCTATGGCTACACCTTC
NA	TRBV4-1	TRBJ2-2	NA	CASSHPGVGTGELFF	TGCGCCAGCAGCCATCCAGGCGTCGGCACCGGGGAGCTGTTTTTT
TRBD1	TRBV5-1	TRBJ2-2	NA	CATNHGRDRDTGELFF	TGCGCCACCAACCACGGACGGGACAGGGATACCGGGGAGCTGTTTTTT
NA	TRBV20-1	TRBJ2-1	NA	CSAARYNEQFF	TGCAGTGCTGCTCGGTACAATGAGCAGTTCTTC
TRBD1	TRBV6-6	TRBJ2-5	NA	CASSWGQLQETQYF	TGTGCCAGCAGTTGGGGACAGCTCCAAGAGACCCAGTACTTC
TRBD1	TRBV15	TRBJ1-5	few	CATSRGQYSNQPQHF	TGTGCCACCAGCAGGGGACAGTATAGCAATCAGCCCCAGCATTTT
TRBD2	TRBV5-1	TRBJ2-7	few	CASSLTSGAYYEQYF	TGCGCCAGCAGCTTGACTAGCGGGGCCTACTACGAGCAGTACTTC